This T cell receptor beta chain was profiled in a study of cytomegalovirus exposure and HLA in healthy donors. PCR primers comprised 60 Vbeta and 13 Jbeta primers. Libraries were prepared by immunoSEQ multiplex PCR; TCRdb keeps only in-frame clonotypes and omits some of them. The sample lists 100,000 to 150,000 clones; 75% to 80% were seen once. The CDR3 spans 16 residues. Germline CDR1 and CDR2: SGHTA and FQGTGA. In this sample, this clone turned up once. The junction does not match germline at one end; this may be a read error. Sequenced input: PBMCs. This clonotype originated in a man between 40 and 49 years old in good health and CMV-seronegative. The chain has TRBV7-3 and TRBJ2-6; TRBD1 is a possible D gene (5 bases). CDR3 region: CASSLGPGPGANGLTF. The CDR3 DNA reads TGTGCCAGCAGCTTAGGGCCAGGGCCTGGGGCCAACGGCCTGACTTTC.